This T cell receptor (beta chain) appears in the sequencing data of a study of a mutant IDH1 vaccine in newly diagnosed glioma. At the level of the study: Prior therapy was radiotherapy, temozolomide, or both; most received both. Findings and limits, study-wide: Top-clonotype changes in peripheral T cells seemed unrelated to pseudoprogression.

The CDR3 length is 15 residues. Trimming pared 3 bases from V and 2 bases from J, leaving 13 bases between. Germline-derived CDR1 and CDR2 are KGHSH and LQKENI. Time point of the sample: baseline, week 1 (first vaccination visit). Treatment: pre-vaccination baseline after standard-of-care therapy. For this clone: The antigen is not known.

Assay: immunoSEQ multiplex PCR; the TCRdb copy retains only in-frame clones and omits some. The table lists under 80,000 clones, 80% to 90% of them singletons. Sequenced here: PBMCs, sampled from a glioma patient treated with radiotherapy, temozolomide or both. The gene calls are TRBV18 and TRBJ2-5, with D unresolved. The sequence was collected from a man aged 25-45 years with glioma. The CDR3, as DNA: TGTGCCAGCTCACCCGGTAGAACTGTACAAGAGACCCAGTACTTC. It encodes CASSPGRTVQETQYF.